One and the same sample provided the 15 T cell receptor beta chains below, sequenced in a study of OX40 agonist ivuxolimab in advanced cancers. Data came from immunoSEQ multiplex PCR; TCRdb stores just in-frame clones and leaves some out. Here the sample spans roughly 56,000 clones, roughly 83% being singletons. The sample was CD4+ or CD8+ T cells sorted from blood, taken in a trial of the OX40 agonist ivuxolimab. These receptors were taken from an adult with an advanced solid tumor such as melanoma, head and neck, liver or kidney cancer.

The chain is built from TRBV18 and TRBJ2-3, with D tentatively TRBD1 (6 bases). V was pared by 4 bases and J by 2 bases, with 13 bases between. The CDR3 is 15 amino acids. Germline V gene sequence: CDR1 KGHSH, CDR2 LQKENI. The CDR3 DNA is TGTGCCAGCTCACGGTCCAGACAGGACACAGATACGCAGTATTTT. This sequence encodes CASSRSRQDTDTQYF.

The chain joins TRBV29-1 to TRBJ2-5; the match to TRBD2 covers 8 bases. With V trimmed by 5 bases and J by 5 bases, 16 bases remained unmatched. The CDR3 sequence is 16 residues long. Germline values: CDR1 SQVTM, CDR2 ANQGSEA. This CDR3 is CSVPPKSGGLGETQYF. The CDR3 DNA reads TGCAGCGTTCCCCCTAAAAGCGGGGGCCTTGGGGAGACCCAGTACTTC.

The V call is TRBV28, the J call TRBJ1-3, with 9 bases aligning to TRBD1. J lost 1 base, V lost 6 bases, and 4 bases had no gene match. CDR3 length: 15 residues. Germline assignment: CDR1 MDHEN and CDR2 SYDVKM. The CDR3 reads CASRPTGGSGNTIYF. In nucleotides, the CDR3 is TGTGCCAGCAGACCGACAGGGGGTTCTGGAAACACCATATATTTT.

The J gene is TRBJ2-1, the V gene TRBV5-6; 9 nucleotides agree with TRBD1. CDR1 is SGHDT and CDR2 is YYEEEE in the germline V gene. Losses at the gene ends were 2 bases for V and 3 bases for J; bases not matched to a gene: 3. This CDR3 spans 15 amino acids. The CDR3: CASSFGDRDYNEQFF. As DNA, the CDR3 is TGTGCCAGCAGCTTCGGGGACAGGGACTACAATGAGCAGTTCTTC.

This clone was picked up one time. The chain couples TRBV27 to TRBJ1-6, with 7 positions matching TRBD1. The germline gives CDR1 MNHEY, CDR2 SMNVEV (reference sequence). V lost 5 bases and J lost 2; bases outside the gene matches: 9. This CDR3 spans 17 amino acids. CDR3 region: CASSHLQGQTYNSPLHF. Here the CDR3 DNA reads TGTGCCAGCAGTCACCTACAGGGGCAAACCTATAATTCACCCCTCCACTTT.

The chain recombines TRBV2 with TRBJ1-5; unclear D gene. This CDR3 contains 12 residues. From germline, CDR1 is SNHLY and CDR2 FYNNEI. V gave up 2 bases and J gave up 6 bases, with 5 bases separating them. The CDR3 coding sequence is TGTGCCAGCAGTGAACGGGGTCAGCCCCAGCATTTT. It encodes CASSERGQPQHF.

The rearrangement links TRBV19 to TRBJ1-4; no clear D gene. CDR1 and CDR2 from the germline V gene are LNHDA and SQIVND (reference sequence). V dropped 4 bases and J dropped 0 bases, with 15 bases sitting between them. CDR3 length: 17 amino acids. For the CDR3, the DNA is TGTGCCAGTAGTACAATCCAGGCTTTTGCAACTAATGAAAAACTGTTTTTT. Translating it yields CASSTIQAFATNEKLFF.

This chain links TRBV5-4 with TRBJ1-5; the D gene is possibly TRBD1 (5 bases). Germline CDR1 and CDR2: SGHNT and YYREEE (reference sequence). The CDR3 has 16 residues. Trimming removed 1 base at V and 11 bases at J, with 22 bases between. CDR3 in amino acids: CASSLPPGRRPEAQHF. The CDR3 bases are TGTGCCAGCAGCTTGCCCCCGGGACGGAGACCGGAGGCCCAGCATTTT.

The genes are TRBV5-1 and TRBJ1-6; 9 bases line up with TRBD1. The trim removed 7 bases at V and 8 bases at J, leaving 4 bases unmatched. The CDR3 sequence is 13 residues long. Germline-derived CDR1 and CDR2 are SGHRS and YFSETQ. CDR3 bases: TGCGCCAGCCAGGGACAGGGTTATTCACCCCTCCACTTT. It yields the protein CASQGQGYSPLHF.

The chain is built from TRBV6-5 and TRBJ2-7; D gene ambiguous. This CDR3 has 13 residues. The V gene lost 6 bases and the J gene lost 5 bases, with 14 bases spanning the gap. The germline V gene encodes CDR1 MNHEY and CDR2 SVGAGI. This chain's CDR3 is CASRTVLGNEQYF. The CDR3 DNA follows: TGTGCCAGCAGAACCGTCTTGGGGAACGAGCAGTACTTC.

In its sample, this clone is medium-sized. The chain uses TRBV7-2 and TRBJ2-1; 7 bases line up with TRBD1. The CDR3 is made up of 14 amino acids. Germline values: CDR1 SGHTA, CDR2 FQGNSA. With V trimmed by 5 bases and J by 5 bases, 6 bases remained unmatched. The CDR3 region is CASSPGTANNEQFF. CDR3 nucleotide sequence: TGTGCCAGCAGCCCAGGGACAGCAAACAATGAGCAGTTCTTC.

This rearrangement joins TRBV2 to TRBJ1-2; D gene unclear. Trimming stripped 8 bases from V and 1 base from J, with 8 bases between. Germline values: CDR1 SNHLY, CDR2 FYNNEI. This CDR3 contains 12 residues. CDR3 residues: CASGEGNYGYTF. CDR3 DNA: TGTGCCAGCGGGGAGGGTAACTATGGCTACACCTTC. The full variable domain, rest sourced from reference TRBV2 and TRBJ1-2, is EPEVTQTPSHQVTQMGQEVILRCVPISNHLYFYWYRQILGQKVEFLVSFYNNEISEKSEIFDDQFSVERPDGSNFTLKIRSTKLEDSAMYFCASGEGNYGYTFGSGTRLTVV.

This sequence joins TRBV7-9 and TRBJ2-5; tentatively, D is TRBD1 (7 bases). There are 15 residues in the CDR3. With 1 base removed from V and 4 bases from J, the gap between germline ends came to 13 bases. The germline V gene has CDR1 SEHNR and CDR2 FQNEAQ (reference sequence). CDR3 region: CASSLGAGQTETQYF. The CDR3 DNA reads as TGTGCCAGCAGCTTAGGCGCGGGACAGACAGAGACCCAGTACTTC.

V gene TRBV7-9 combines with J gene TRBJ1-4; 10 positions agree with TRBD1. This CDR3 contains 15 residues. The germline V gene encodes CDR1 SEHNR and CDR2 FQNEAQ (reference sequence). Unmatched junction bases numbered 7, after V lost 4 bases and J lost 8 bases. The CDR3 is CASSSSDRGLEKLFF. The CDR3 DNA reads TGTGCCAGCAGCTCATCTGACAGGGGGCTCGAAAAACTGTTTTTT.

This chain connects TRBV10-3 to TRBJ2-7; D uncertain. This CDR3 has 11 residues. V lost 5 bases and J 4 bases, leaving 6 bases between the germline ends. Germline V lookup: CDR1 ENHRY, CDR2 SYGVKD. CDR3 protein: CAISTAYEQYF. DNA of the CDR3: TGTGCCATCAGTACCGCATACGAGCAGTACTTC.